These 5 T cell receptor beta chains were sequenced from one sample in a study of regulatory T cells in long-lasting Graves disease. This sample's time point: persistent/refractory GD, antithyroid drugs over 5 years with positive TRAb. RNA from PBMCs was the source of the TCR library. CDR3 regions were amplified by Arm-PCR using iRepertoire HTBI primers to build TCR beta libraries. MiXCR was run by TCRdb on the multiplex PCR reads, yielding one entry per CDR3 protein. The sample gives approximately 470,000 distinct CDR3 sequences, 20% to 25% of which show up once; 7.8% is in the top ten. The source was peripheral blood mononuclear cells (PBMCs), collected when the disease was refractory, from a patient treated with antithyroid drugs. These receptors all come from a female donor with Graves disease.

This clonotype was observed at least ten times. V gene TRBV9 combines with J gene TRBJ2-2, with a weak D call TRBD2 (5 bases). V was pared by 0 bases and J by 8 bases, with 17 bases between. The CDR3 extends over 16 amino acids. Germline values: CDR1 SGDLS, CDR2 YYNGEE. As DNA, the CDR3 is TGTGCCAGCAGCGTAGCTCAGGCTAGCACCTCGGGGGAGCTGTTTTTT. Encoded protein: CASSVAQASTSGELFF.

This clonotype has at least ten counts. This chain uses TRBV11-2 with TRBJ2-7, with 10 bases aligning to TRBD1. Losses at the gene ends were 3 bases for V and 3 bases for J; bases not matched to a gene: 14. CDR3 length equals 18 residues. Germline lookup yields CDR1 SGHAT and CDR2 FQNNGV. The CDR3 region has the DNA TGTGCCAGCAGCTTGGAAAACCCCAGGACAGGGGGTGTCTACGAGCAGTACTTC. Translated: CASSLENPRTGGVYEQYF.

A few counts support this clonotype. The chain is built from TRBV5-1 and TRBJ1-2; TRBD1 might be the D (5 bases). The V gene lost 3 bases and the J gene lost 8 bases, with 14 bases spanning the gap. CDR3 length: 13 residues. The V gene's germline CDR1 is SGHRS and CDR2 YFSETQ. DNA of the CDR3: TGCGCCAGCAGCTCCGGGGGAGCAGGGGGCTACACCTTC. Its protein is CASSSGGAGGYTF.

V and J are TRBV9 and TRBJ2-3; 8 bases fit TRBD2. V trimming: 3 bases; J trimming: 0 bases; junction bases outside the gene matches: 0. This CDR3 region has 14 residues. Per the germline V gene, CDR1 is SGDLS and CDR2 is YYNGEE. CDR3 amino acids: CASSGTSSTDTQYF. As DNA, the CDR3 is TGTGCCAGCAGCGGGACTAGCAGCACAGATACGCAGTATTTT.

The chain couples TRBV11-2 to TRBJ2-4; 8 bases fit TRBD1. Per the germline V gene, CDR1 is SGHAT and CDR2 is FQNNGV. V gave up 7 bases and J gave up 0 bases; unmatched junction bases: 11. The CDR3 has 17 residues. The CDR3 DNA reads as TGTGCCAGCAACCACATCGGACAGGGAAGAGCCAAAAACATTCAGTACTTC. This gives the protein CASNHIGQGRAKNIQYF.